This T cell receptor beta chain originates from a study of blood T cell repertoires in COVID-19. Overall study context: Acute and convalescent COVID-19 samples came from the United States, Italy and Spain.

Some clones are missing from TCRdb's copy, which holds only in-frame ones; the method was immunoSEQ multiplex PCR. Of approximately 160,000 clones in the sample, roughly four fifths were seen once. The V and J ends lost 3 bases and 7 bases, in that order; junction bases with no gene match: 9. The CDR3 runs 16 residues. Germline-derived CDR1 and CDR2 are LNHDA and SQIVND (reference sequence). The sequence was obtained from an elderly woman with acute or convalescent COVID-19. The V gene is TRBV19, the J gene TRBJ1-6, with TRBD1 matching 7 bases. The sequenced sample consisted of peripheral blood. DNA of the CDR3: TGTGCCAGTAGTATCGCCCGGGGCAGGGGGAATTCACCCCTCCACTTT. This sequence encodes CASSIARGRGNSPLHF. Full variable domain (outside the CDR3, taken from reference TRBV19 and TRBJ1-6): DGGITQSPKYLFRKEGQNVTLSCEQNLNHDAMYWYRQDPGQGLRLIYYSQIVNDFQKGDIAEGYSVSREKKESFPLTVTSAQKNPTAFYLCASSIARGRGNSPLHFGNGTRLTVT.